These T cell receptor beta chains were read from a single sample in a study of cytomegalovirus exposure and HLA in healthy donors. TCRdb's table, derived via immunoSEQ multiplex PCR, lists solely in-frame clones and lacks some. The data show some 120,000 clones, roughly two thirds seen once. Sequenced: PBMCs. These receptors all come from a woman younger than 45 in good health and CMV-seronegative. CDR3s include the opening cysteine and the closing phenylalanine or tryptophan. The D gene is left open where the match is weak. Rows give clone size only sometimes, using once, few, many, or a class for an expanded clone.

abundance | j_gene | v_gene | d_gene | CDR3aa | CDR3nt
. | TRBJ1-6 | TRBV4-1 | . | CASSQGPPRQFNSPLHF | TGCGCCAGCAGCCAAGGCCCTCCTAGACAGTTTAATTCACCCCTCCACTTT
. | TRBJ2-5 | TRBV4-3 | . | CASSQNWNRQETQYF | TGCGCCAGCAGCCAAAATTGGAACAGGCAAGAGACCCAGTACTTC
. | TRBJ1-3 | TRBV28 | . | CASSLMTTGNTIYF | TGTGCCAGCAGTTTGATGACAACCGGAAACACCATATATTTT
. | TRBJ2-3 | TRBV7-3 | TRBD2 | CASSLAGGTGDTQYF | TGTGCCAGCAGCCTAGCGGGAGGAACAGGAGATACGCAGTATTTT
once | TRBJ1-2 | TRBV29-1 | . | CSVNLGGGYGYTF | TGCAGCGTGAACCTAGGGGGGGGCTATGGCTACACCTTC
. | TRBJ1-1 | TRBV5-1 | . | CASSLAGVMGTEAFF | TGCGCCAGCAGCTTGGCGGGGGTAATGGGCACTGAAGCTTTCTTT
few | TRBJ1-4 | TRBV4-3 | . | CASSQEAGGFEGLFF | TGCGCCAGCAGCCAAGAGGCGGGCGGTTTTGAGGGACTGTTTTTT
once | TRBJ1-3 | TRBV19 | . | CASSGDGNTIYF | TGTGCCAGTAGCGGGGATGGAAACACCATATATTTT
. | TRBJ2-1 | TRBV29-1 | TRBD1 | CSVEGDSSYNEQFF | TGCAGCGTTGAAGGGGACAGTTCCTACAATGAGCAGTTCTTC
few | TRBJ2-3 | TRBV11-2 | TRBD2 | CASSPSGIADTQYF | TGTGCCAGCAGCCCTAGCGGGATTGCAGATACGCAGTATTTT
once | TRBJ2-1 | TRBV9 | TRBD1 | CASSGDRVTSYNEQFF | TGTGCCAGCAGCGGGGACAGGGTAACCTCCTACAATGAGCAGTTCTTC
. | TRBJ2-3 | TRBV2 | TRBD1 | CASRLTGVTTDTQYF | TGTGCCAGCAGGCTGACAGGGGTTACCACAGATACGCAGTATTTT
. | TRBJ1-3 | TRBV7-9 | . | CASSSQGKGSGNTIYF | TGTGCCAGCAGCTCACAGGGAAAAGGCTCTGGAAACACCATATATTTT
. | TRBJ2-7 | TRBV7-9 | . | CSSSFPQNEQYF | TGTTCCAGCAGCTTCCCACAGAACGAGCAGTACTTC
. | TRBJ2-2 | TRBV5-1 | . | CASSLGAGHNTGELFF | TGCGCCAGCAGCTTGGGCGCAGGACATAACACCGGGGAGCTGTTTTTT
. | TRBJ2-3 | TRBV7-2 | TRBD2 | CASSLWGGSSPGSTDTQYF | TGTGCCAGCAGCTTATGGGGCGGGAGTAGCCCCGGTAGCACAGATACGCAGTATTTT
. | TRBJ2-7 | TRBV5-3 | TRBD2 | CARGEGPYEQYF | TGTGCCAGAGGGGAGGGCCCCTACGAGCAGTACTTC
. | TRBJ2-1 | TRBV7-3 | TRBD2 | CASSLLAGDNEQFF | TGTGCCAGCAGCTTACTAGCGGGGGACAATGAGCAGTTCTTC
few | TRBJ2-7 | TRBV28 | TRBD2 | CASRLAGVSYEQYF | TGTGCCAGCAGACTAGCGGGAGTATCGTACGAGCAGTACTTC
. | TRBJ2-1 | TRBV5-1 | TRBD2 | CASSDPAGVRGEQFF | TGCGCCAGCAGCGACCCAGCGGGAGTTCGGGGTGAGCAGTTCTTC